This T cell receptor (beta chain) was sequenced for a study of OX40 agonist ivuxolimab in advanced cancers. Generated by immunoSEQ multiplex PCR, the TCRdb table keeps only in-frame clones and is missing some. This table has around 12,000 clones, roughly 90% appearing once. V gave up 5 bases and J gave up 6 bases, with 17 bases separating them. This CDR3 region has 15 residues. The germline V gene has CDR1 MNHEY and CDR2 SMNVEV (reference sequence). The clonotype originates from an adult with an advanced solid tumor such as melanoma, head and neck, liver or kidney cancer. The sequencing here drew on CD4+ or CD8+ T cells sorted from blood, taken in a trial of the OX40 agonist ivuxolimab. The rearrangement uses TRBV27 and TRBJ2-1, with a possible D match to TRBD2 (7 bases). The CDR3 coding sequence is TGTGCCAGCAGTCGATTGGGGGCGGGAGTCAATGAGCAGTTCTTC. Its protein is CASSRLGAGVNEQFF.